This passage covers 30 T cell receptor beta chains from one sample sequenced in a study of blood T cell repertoires in COVID-19. Method: immunoSEQ multiplex PCR; TCRdb's copy keeps in-frame clones and lacks some. The table lists about 210,000 clones, about nine tenths of them singletons. Input material: PBMCs or T cells enriched from blood (not recorded which). Every receptor here comes from a man aged 25-45 years in a cohort exposed to, infected with or recovered from COVID-19 (not recorded which).

This clone showed up just a few times. V and J are TRBV7-9 and TRBJ2-3; a possible D gene is TRBD2 (6 bases). This CDR3 has 18 residues. Germline-derived CDR1 and CDR2 are SEHNR and FQNEAQ (reference sequence). V lost 5 bases and J lost 0, with 21 bases in between. This CDR3 reads CASSGRIGGVASTDTQYF. The DNA of the CDR3 is TGTGCCAGCAGCGGAAGGATTGGCGGGGTCGCTAGCACAGATACGCAGTATTTT. Full variable domain (rest looked up from reference TRBV7-9 and TRBJ2-3): DTGVSQNPRHKITKRGQNVTFRCDPISEHNRLYWYRQTLGQGPEFLTYFQNEAQLEKSRLLSDRFSAERPKGSFSTLEIQRTEQGDSAMYLCASSGRIGGVASTDTQYFGPGTRLTVL.

This clone is a singleton in its sample. V gene TRBV6-5 combines with J gene TRBJ2-5, with D unclear. Trimming cost V 6 bases and J 5 bases, with 13 bases left between them. Germline loops: CDR1 MNHEY, CDR2 SVGAGI. The CDR3 sequence is 13 residues long. The CDR3 bases are TGTGCCAGCAGCATAGTATATTTGGAGACCCAGTACTTC. Translation gives CASSIVYLETQYF.

This sequence joins TRBV27 and TRBJ1-2; D gene uncertain. Germline V lookup: CDR1 MNHEY, CDR2 SMNVEV (reference sequence). Trimming stripped 4 bases from V and 3 bases from J, with 12 bases between. This CDR3 is built from 14 residues. This CDR3 is CASSYSGTYYGYTF. The CDR3 DNA reads TGTGCCAGCAGTTACAGCGGAACCTACTATGGCTACACCTTC.

The chain combines TRBV7-3 with TRBJ2-6; TRBD2 matches at 8 bases. The CDR3 consists of 15 residues. CDR1 and CDR2 (germline): SGHTA, FQGTGA. With 10 bases clipped from V and 4 bases from J, the junction kept 9 bases outside the gene matches. CDR3 sequence reads: CATRLARAGANVLTF. For the CDR3, the DNA is TGTGCCACCAGACTAGCGCGAGCCGGGGCCAACGTCCTGACTTTC.

The chain employs TRBV27 and TRBJ1-6; D is uncertain. This CDR3 comprises 13 residues. V dropped 5 bases and J dropped 8 bases, with 10 bases sitting between them. CDR1 is MNHEY, CDR2 SMNVEV, per germline (reference sequence). The CDR3 DNA sequence: TGTGCCAGCAGTCGCCGGGTGGATTCACCCCTCCACTTT. It yields the protein CASSRRVDSPLHF.

The rearrangement uses TRBV12-3 or TRBV12-4 and TRBJ2-7; 10 nucleotides line up with TRBD1. V lost 9 bases and J lost 4; bases outside the gene matches: 6. The CDR3 spans 13 residues. The CDR3 nucleotides are TGTGCCAGTAAACCGGGACAGGGGTACGAGCAGTACTTC. It specifies CASKPGQGYEQYF.

Comments on this clone: One end of the junction varies from germline; a read error may be responsible. The chain couples TRBV14 to TRBJ1-1; perhaps TRBD1 as D (5 bases). From germline, CDR1 is SGHDN and CDR2 FVKESK. The CDR3 is 14 residues long. CDR3 protein: CASSPLRADTETFF. CDR3 DNA sequence: TGTGCCAGCAGCCCCTTAAGGGCGGACACTGAAACTTTCTTT.

This clone was detected only once. The V call is TRBV24-1, the J call TRBJ1-2; 7 bases are shared with TRBD1. This CDR3 has 15 amino acids. Per the germline V gene, CDR1 is KGHDR and CDR2 is SFDVKD. The ends lost 3 bases at V and 1 base at J; junction bases unmatched: 4. As DNA, the CDR3 is TGTGCCACCAGTGATCGGGGACAGCGTAACTATGGCTACACCTTC. Encoded protein: CATSDRGQRNYGYTF.

The V gene is TRBV24-1, the J gene TRBJ2-1; TRBD2 matches at 7 bases. The CDR3 is 15 residues long. Trimming removed 2 bases from V and 6 bases from J; junction bases left unmatched: 6. The V gene's germline CDR1 is KGHDR and CDR2 SFDVKD. The CDR3, as DNA: TGTGCCACCAGTGATTCCTCGGGAGGCCTCAATGAGCAGTTCTTC. This translates into CATSDSSGGLNEQFF.

This chain connects TRBV7-2 to TRBJ2-3, with 9 bases fitting TRBD2. J lost 5 bases, V lost 4 bases, and 16 bases had no gene match. This CDR3 is 18 amino acids long. Per the germline V gene, CDR1 is SGHTA and CDR2 is FQGNSA. CDR3 DNA: TGTGCCAGCAGCTCTCCGTTTGGTCGAGCGGGGGGCCTAGATACGCAGTATTTT. Its translation is CASSSPFGRAGGLDTQYF.

This clone was counted once. The genes are TRBV10-3 and TRBJ2-1; a weak D match, TRBD2 (5 bases). The CDR3 length is 15 residues. Trimming removed 8 bases from V and 6 bases from J, with 20 bases in between. Germline V lookup: CDR1 ENHRY, CDR2 SYGVKD. CDR3 in amino acids: CAIAWLLASPNEQFF. In DNA form, the CDR3 reads TGTGCCATCGCTTGGCTCCTAGCCTCCCCCAATGAGCAGTTCTTC.

This clone has a single count. This rearrangement joins TRBV28 to TRBJ2-1; no reliable D call. Germline lookup yields CDR1 MDHEN and CDR2 SYDVKM. V lost 3 bases, J lost 4 bases, and 13 bases lay in between. The CDR3 runs to 15 residues. CDR3: CASSLLAPTYNEQFF. The CDR3 region has the DNA TGTGCCAGCAGTTTGTTAGCCCCGACGTACAATGAGCAGTTCTTC.

The genes are TRBV11-3 and TRBJ2-1, with TRBD2 matching over 8 bases. Germline V gene sequence: CDR1 SGHNT, CDR2 YENEEA. The CDR3 has 14 residues. Trimming cost V 4 bases and J 4 bases; bases outside gene matches: 3. CDR3 DNA sequence: TGTGCCAGCAGCTCCGGGACTAGGTACAATGAGCAGTTCTTC. Translated, it gives CASSSGTRYNEQFF.

This chain uses TRBV4-1 with TRBJ2-2, with 8 bases aligning to TRBD2. J lost 1 base, V lost 7 bases, and 8 bases had no gene match. CDR3 length: 16 residues. Germline CDR1 and CDR2: MGHRA and YSYEKL. The CDR3 reads CASTSSTSGNTGELFF. The CDR3 DNA reads TGCGCCAGCACCTCATCTACTAGCGGGAACACCGGGGAGCTGTTTTTT.

V and J are TRBV5-4 and TRBJ2-3; 8 bases fit TRBD2. V shed 5 bases and J 4 bases; nucleotides not matched to a gene: 6. The CDR3 extends over 14 amino acids. Germline CDR1 SGHNT, CDR2 YYREEE (reference sequence). The CDR3 DNA reads as TGTGCCAGCAGGCCGGGACTAGGGGCAGATACGCAGTATTTT. Protein product: CASRPGLGADTQYF.

CDR3 region: CASSLSGTPIYEQYF. The DNA for the CDR3 is TGCGCCAGCAGCTTATCCGGGACACCAATCTACGAGCAGTACTTC. The J gene is TRBJ2-7, the V gene TRBV5-1; TRBD1 is a possible D gene (6 bases). V was trimmed by 2 bases and J by 3 bases, leaving 15 bases between them. The germline V gene has CDR1 SGHRS and CDR2 YFSETQ. This CDR3 spans 15 amino acids. The entire variable domain, with the rest obtained from reference TRBV5-1 and TRBJ2-7, is as follows: KAGVTQTPRYLIKTRGQQVTLSCSPISGHRSVSWYQQTPGQGLQFLFEYFSETQRNKGNFPGRFSGRQFSNSRSEMNVSTLELGDSALYLCASSLSGTPIYEQYFGPGTRLTVT.

This chain joins TRBV7-2 and TRBJ2-1; D is unclear. The CDR3 has 18 amino acids. CDR1 is SGHTA, CDR2 FQGNSA, per germline. With 5 bases removed from V and 0 bases from J, the gap between germline ends came to 20 bases. DNA for the CDR3: TGTGCCAGCAGCCCCGAAAGCCAAAGGCGGAGCTCCTACAATGAGCAGTTCTTC. It is translated as CASSPESQRRSSYNEQFF.

The V call is TRBV19, the J call TRBJ1-1; no clear D gene. Trimming removed 4 bases at V and 0 bases at J, with 9 bases between. CDR3 length: 14 amino acids. Germline CDR1 reads LNHDA; CDR2 reads SQIVND (reference sequence). The CDR3 loop is CASSSSQLNTEAFF. The CDR3 coding sequence is TGTGCCAGTAGTAGTTCACAGTTGAACACTGAAGCTTTCTTT.

The rearrangement links TRBV6-2 or TRBV6-3 to TRBJ1-1; 7 nucleotides agree with TRBD1. CDR3 size: 14 residues. Germline values: CDR1 MNHEY, CDR2 SVGEGT. Trimming removed 2 bases from V and 11 bases from J; junction bases left unmatched: 11. CDR3: CASSYLEQGRPAFF. The CDR3 DNA reads TGTGCCAGCAGTTACCTTGAACAGGGGAGGCCCGCTTTCTTT.

This clone was detected ten times or more. The genes are TRBV19 and TRBJ2-2, with D unclear. CDR1 is LNHDA and CDR2 is SQIVND in the germline V gene (reference sequence). CDR3 size: 14 residues. With 2 bases removed from V and 6 bases from J, the gap between germline ends came to 10 bases. The CDR3 coding sequence is TGTGCCAGTAGTATATCAGCGACTCCCGGGGAGCTGTTTTTT. Encoded protein: CASSISATPGELFF.

V gene TRBV7-9 combines with J gene TRBJ2-3; 14 bases line up with TRBD2. The CDR3 totals 17 residues. Germline CDR1 reads SEHNR; CDR2 reads FQNEAQ (reference sequence). J lost 2 bases, V lost 5 bases, and 6 bases had no gene match. The chain's CDR3 is CASSRGLAGGYTDTQYF. In DNA, the CDR3 is TGTGCCAGCAGCCGCGGACTAGCGGGAGGCTACACAGATACGCAGTATTTT.

V and J are TRBV9 and TRBJ1-3; D might be TRBD1 (6 bases). The CDR3 spans 16 residues. Germline CDR1 is SGDLS and CDR2 is YYNGEE. V shed 4 bases and J shed 4 bases, with 18 bases lying between them. For the CDR3, the DNA is TGTGCCAGCAGCTCCGATCCCAGGGGTCCCGGAAACACCATATATTTT. Translation: CASSSDPRGPGNTIYF.

This clone was seen just once. The chain employs TRBV6-2 or TRBV6-3 and TRBJ1-1, with 8 bases aligning to TRBD1. Trimming took 5 bases from V and 6 from J; bases not matched to a gene: 5. Germline-derived CDR1 and CDR2 are MNHEY and SVGEGT. The CDR3 is 13 residues long. CDR3 residues: CASSPGQGPEAFF. The CDR3 coding sequence is TGTGCCAGCAGTCCCGGACAGGGCCCTGAAGCTTTCTTT.

For the CDR3, the DNA is TGTGCCAGTAGTACGGGACAGCCTAGACAGTTCTTC. It yields the protein CASSTGQPRQFF. The chain recombines TRBV19 with TRBJ2-1; TRBD1 agrees at 7 bases. Unmatched junction bases numbered 7, after V lost 4 bases and J lost 13 bases. Germline V CDR1 and CDR2: LNHDA, SQIVND (reference sequence). The CDR3 loop spans 12 amino acids.

The genes are TRBV18 and TRBJ1-2; 9 positions agree with TRBD1. The V gene end was trimmed by 10 bases and the J gene end by 4 bases; junction bases not matched to a gene: 10. The CDR3 sequence is 14 residues long. CDR1 and CDR2 (germline): KGHSH, LQKENI. Here the CDR3 reads CATQQAGQGYGYTF. The CDR3 bases are TGTGCCACTCAGCAAGCGGGACAGGGCTATGGCTACACCTTC.

The chain has TRBV27 and TRBJ1-5; a possible D gene is TRBD1 (5 bases). The CDR3 spans 16 residues. V dropped 6 bases and J dropped 2 bases, with 17 bases sitting between them. Per germline, CDR1 MNHEY and CDR2 SMNVEV (reference sequence). The CDR3 protein is CASRGGVKSGNQPQHF. The CDR3 nucleotides read TGTGCCAGCAGGGGAGGGGTGAAATCTGGCAATCAGCCCCAGCATTTT.

This clone was seen once. The V gene is TRBV27, the J gene TRBJ1-2, with 7 bases identical to TRBD1. The CDR3 contains 14 residues. Germline V gives CDR1 MNHEY, CDR2 SMNVEV (reference sequence). Trimming at V came to 5 bases and at J to 3 bases, leaving 6 bases not matched to a gene. The DNA for the CDR3 is TGTGCCAGCAGTCCGGTGACAGGGTACTATGGCTACACCTTC. Translation gives CASSPVTGYYGYTF.

This clone was seen only once. The CDR3 DNA is TGTGCCAGTTTGGGAGGGTTCGGTCAGCCCCAGCATTTT. Encoded protein: CASLGGFGQPQHF. The chain carries TRBV19 and TRBJ1-5; no reliable D call. Per the germline V gene, CDR1 is LNHDA and CDR2 is SQIVND (reference sequence). Trimming took off 8 bases at V and 6 bases at J, with 14 bases between the two ends. CDR3 length: 13 residues.

The V gene is TRBV3-1 (or the pseudogene TRBV3-2), the J gene TRBJ1-2; 9 nucleotides match TRBD1. V shed 5 bases and J 8 bases; nucleotides not matched to a gene: 9. Looked up from germline, CDR1 is LGHDT and CDR2 is YNNKEL (reference sequence). The CDR3 has 14 amino acids. In nucleotides, the CDR3 is TGTGCCAGCAGCTTCACGGGACAGGGAGGAGGCTACACCTTC. It is translated as CASSFTGQGGGYTF.

The chain uses TRBV19 and TRBJ1-2; tentative D call: TRBD1 (5 bases). The CDR3 covers 15 residues. Trimming took 7 bases from V and 8 from J, leaving 23 bases between them. The V gene's germline CDR1 is LNHDA and CDR2 SQIVND (reference sequence). The CDR3 DNA reads as TGTGCCAGTACCGATTGGCGGGGGTTCTTACGGGGCTACACCTTC. Translating gives CASTDWRGFLRGYTF.